These T cell receptor beta chains were read from a single sample in a study of early T cells in non-severe SARS-CoV-2 infection. Via MiXCR, TCRdb re-called the 5' RACE reads, giving one row per CDR3 protein. The table records 75,000 to 90,000 distinct CDR3 sequences, 15% of them present only once. Sequencing was done on a sample of whole blood. The receptors come from an adult who was a healthcare worker with PCR-confirmed SARS-CoV-2 infection or an uninfected control (not recorded which). CDR3s include the opening cysteine and the closing phenylalanine or tryptophan. A D gene is named only where the DNA matches it firmly. Size tells how often a clone was seen (once, few, many) or the class of an expanded clone, and some rows leave it out.

J gene	D gene	V gene	clone size	CDR3 protein	CDR3 DNA
TRBJ1-2	NA	TRBV2	NA	CAVPRAARESYGYTF	TGTGCCGTCCCCCGGGCCGCAAGGGAATCCTATGGCTACACCTTC
TRBJ1-2	TRBD1	TRBV5-5	few	CASSPDRGRYYGYTF	TGTGCCAGCAGCCCTGACAGGGGGCGATACTATGGCTACACCTTC
TRBJ1-6	NA	TRBV6-5	few	CASSYSNQSPLHF	TGTGCCAGCAGTTACTCGAATCAATCACCCCTCCACTTT
TRBJ2-1	NA	TRBV12-3/TRBV12-4	NA	CASSPKGGQFF	TGTGCCAGCAGTCCCAAAGGTGGGCAGTTCTTC
TRBJ1-2	TRBD1	TRBV20-1	many	CSARDLDRGGYGYTF	TGCAGTGCTAGAGATCTAGACAGGGGAGGCTATGGCTACACCTTC
TRBJ2-5	NA	TRBV19	NA	CASSVGPKQDRETQYF	TGTGCCAGTAGTGTGGGACCCAAGCAGGATCGGGAGACCCAGTACTTC
TRBJ1-2	NA	TRBV5-5	many	CASSLAEVSGYTF	TGTGCCAGCAGCTTGGCCGAAGTGTCAGGCTACACCTTC
TRBJ2-7	TRBD2	TRBV2	NA	CASSEQREPASYEQYF	TGTGCCAGCAGTGAACAGCGGGAGCCTGCCTCCTACGAGCAGTACTTC
TRBJ2-1	NA	TRBV27	NA	CASSLTIRLGEQFF	TGTGCCAGCAGTTTGACCATCCGCCTAGGTGAGCAGTTCTTC
TRBJ1-2	NA	TRBV20-1	NA	CSARDRTGINYGYTF	TGCAGTGCTAGAGACAGGACTGGGATTAACTATGGCTACACCTTC
TRBJ2-3	NA	TRBV12-3/TRBV12-4	few	CASRFRDTQYF	TGTGCCAGCCGTTTCCGGGATACGCAGTATTTT
TRBJ2-7	NA	TRBV12-3/TRBV12-4	NA	CASSFSGLAYEQYF	TGTGCCAGCAGTTTCAGCGGGCTGGCCTACGAGCAGTACTTC
TRBJ1-1	TRBD1	TRBV6-1	few	CASSVDRSTEAFF	TGTGCCAGCAGTGTGGACAGGAGTACTGAAGCTTTCTTT
TRBJ2-7	TRBD2	TRBV7-6	few	CASSLGGTSGRYEQYF	TGTGCCAGCAGCTTAGGGGGGACTAGCGGGAGATACGAGCAGTACTTC
TRBJ2-6	NA	TRBV6-1	NA	CASSEESSGANVLTF	TGTGCCAGCAGTGAAGAGTCCTCTGGGGCCAACGTCCTGACTTTC
TRBJ1-1	NA	TRBV7-9	few	CASSPPHGLTEAFF	TGTGCCAGCAGCCCCCCCCACGGCCTCACTGAAGCTTTCTTT
TRBJ2-7	TRBD1	TRBV7-2	NA	CASSPRTGENEQYF	TGTGCCAGCAGCCCCCGGACAGGGGAGAACGAGCAGTACTTC
TRBJ2-2	TRBD2	TRBV6-5	few	CASSYYLRTSGRTNTGELFF	TGTGCCAGCAGTTACTACCTTCGGACTAGCGGGAGGACGAACACCGGGGAGCTGTTTTTT
TRBJ1-1	NA	TRBV28	NA	CASSPPGGDAFF	TGTGCCAGCAGTCCCCCCGGGGGGGATGCTTTCTTT
TRBJ1-4	NA	TRBV7-9	NA	CASSLGLQVANEKLFF	TGTGCCAGCAGCTTAGGGCTGCAGGTCGCTAATGAAAAACTGTTTTTT
TRBJ1-1	NA	TRBV6-5	many	CASSWGANTEAFF	TGTGCCAGCAGTTGGGGAGCTAACACTGAAGCTTTCTTT
TRBJ1-1	NA	TRBV6-2/TRBV6-3	few	CASSFDSGNTEAFF	TGTGCCAGCAGTTTCGATAGCGGGAACACTGAAGCTTTCTTT
TRBJ2-5	NA	TRBV29-1	many	CSAEGVSETQYF	TGCAGCGCCGAGGGCGTCTCCGAGACCCAGTACTTC
TRBJ1-1	NA	TRBV28	many	CASSWAGGANTEAFF	TGTGCCAGCAGTTGGGCGGGAGGGGCGAACACTGAAGCTTTCTTT
TRBJ2-7	NA	TRBV29-1	few	CSVETDYEQYF	TGCAGCGTTGAAACAGACTACGAGCAGTACTTC
TRBJ2-3	TRBD2	TRBV20-1	few	CSAQTSSGALDTQYF	TGCAGTGCTCAGACCTCTAGCGGAGCCCTCGATACGCAGTATTTT